This T cell receptor beta chain comes out of a study of regulatory T cells in long-lasting Graves disease. General study points: TRBV28, TRBJ1-2 and TRBJ2-5 were favored in persistent disease. It was peripheral blood alone, not thyroid tissue, that was studied.

The CDR3 is 14 amino acids. V was clipped by 6 bases and J by 3 bases, with 15 bases between them. CDR1 and CDR2 (germline): KGHSH, LQKENI. Time point denoted: newly diagnosed GD, antithyroid drugs for less than 3 months. PBMCs provided the RNA from which the TCR library was made. Arm-PCR with iRepertoire HTBI primers amplified the CDR3 regions for these TCR beta libraries. TCRdb re-called the multiplex PCR reads through MiXCR, storing one row per CDR3 protein. The sample records about 450,000 distinct CDR3 sequences, about 16% being singletons. This clonotype was recorded at least ten times. What it binds is not known. These sequences were also reported in another study, on T cells in Graves' hyperthyroidism and ophthalmopathy. That publication notes: Expanded thyroid clonotypes (above 0.001) were mostly also found in blood. Ophthalmopathy onset followed model prediction by a median approximately 5.9 months.

This sequence was found in a woman in her 30s with Graves disease. This rearrangement joins TRBV18 to TRBJ2-7; weak D call: TRBD1 (6 bases). The sequences come from peripheral blood mononuclear cells (PBMCs), collected at new diagnosis, from a patient treated with antithyroid drugs. The DNA for the CDR3 is TGTGCCAGCTCGACAGGTGACAGCCGCTACGAGCAGTACTTC. Translation gives CASSTGDSRYEQYF.